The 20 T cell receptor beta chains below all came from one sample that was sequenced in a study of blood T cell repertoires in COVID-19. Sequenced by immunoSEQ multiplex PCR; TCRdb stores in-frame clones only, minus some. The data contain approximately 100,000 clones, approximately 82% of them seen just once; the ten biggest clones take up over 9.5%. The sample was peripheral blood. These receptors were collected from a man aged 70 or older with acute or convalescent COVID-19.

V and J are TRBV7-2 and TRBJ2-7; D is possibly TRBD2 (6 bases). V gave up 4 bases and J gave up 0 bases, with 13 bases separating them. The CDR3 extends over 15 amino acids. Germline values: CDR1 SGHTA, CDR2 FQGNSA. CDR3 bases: TGTGCCAGCAGCTCCTCGGGACTGGGCTCCTACGAGCAGTACTTC. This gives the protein CASSSSGLGSYEQYF.

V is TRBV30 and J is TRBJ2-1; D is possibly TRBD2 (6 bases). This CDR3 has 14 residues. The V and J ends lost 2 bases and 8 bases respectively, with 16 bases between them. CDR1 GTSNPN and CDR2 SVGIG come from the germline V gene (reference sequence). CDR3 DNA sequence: TGTGCCTGGAGTAGAGGCGGGGCGGGCTATGAGCAGTTCTTC. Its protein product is CAWSRGGAGYEQFF.

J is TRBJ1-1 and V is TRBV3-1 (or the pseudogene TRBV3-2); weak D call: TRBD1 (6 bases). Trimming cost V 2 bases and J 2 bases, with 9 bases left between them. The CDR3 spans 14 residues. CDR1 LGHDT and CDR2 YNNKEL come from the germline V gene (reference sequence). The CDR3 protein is CASSQSGGNTEAFF. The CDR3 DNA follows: TGTGCCAGCAGCCAATCGGGGGGCAACACTGAAGCTTTCTTT.

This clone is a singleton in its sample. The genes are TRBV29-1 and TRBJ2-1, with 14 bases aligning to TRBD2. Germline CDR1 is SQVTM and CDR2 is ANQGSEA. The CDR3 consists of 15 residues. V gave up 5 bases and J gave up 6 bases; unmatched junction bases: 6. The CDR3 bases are TGCAGCGTTCCAAAGGGACTAGCGGGAGTCAATGAGCAGTTCTTC. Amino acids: CSVPKGLAGVNEQFF.

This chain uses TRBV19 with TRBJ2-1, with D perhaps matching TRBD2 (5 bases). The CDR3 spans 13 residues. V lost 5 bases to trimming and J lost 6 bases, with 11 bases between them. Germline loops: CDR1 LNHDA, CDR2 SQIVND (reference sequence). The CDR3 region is CASSAGLLNEQFF. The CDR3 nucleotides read TGTGCCAGTAGTGCAGGACTTCTCAATGAGCAGTTCTTC.

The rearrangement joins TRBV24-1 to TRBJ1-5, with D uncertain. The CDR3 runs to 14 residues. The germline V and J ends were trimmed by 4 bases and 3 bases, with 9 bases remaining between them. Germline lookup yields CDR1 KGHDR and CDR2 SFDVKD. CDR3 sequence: CATSEGGDNQPQHF. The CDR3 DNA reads TGTGCCACCAGTGAAGGAGGAGACAATCAGCCCCAGCATTTT.

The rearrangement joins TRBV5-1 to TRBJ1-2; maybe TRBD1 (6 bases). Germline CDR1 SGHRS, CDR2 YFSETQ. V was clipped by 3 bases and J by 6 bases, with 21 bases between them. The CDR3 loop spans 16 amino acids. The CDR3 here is CASSSALRGHEHGYTF. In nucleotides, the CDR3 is TGCGCCAGCAGCTCGGCCCTCAGGGGCCACGAACATGGCTACACCTTC.

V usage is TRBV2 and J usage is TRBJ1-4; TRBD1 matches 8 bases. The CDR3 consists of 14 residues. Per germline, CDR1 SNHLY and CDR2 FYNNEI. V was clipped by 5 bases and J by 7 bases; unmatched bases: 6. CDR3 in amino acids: CASSRTGQAEKLFF. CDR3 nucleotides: TGTGCCAGCAGTAGGACAGGGCAGGCTGAAAAACTGTTTTTT.

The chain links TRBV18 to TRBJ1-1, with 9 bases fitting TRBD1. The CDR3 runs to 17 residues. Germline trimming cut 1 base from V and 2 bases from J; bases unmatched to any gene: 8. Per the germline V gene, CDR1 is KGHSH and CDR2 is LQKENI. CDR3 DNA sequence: TGTGCCAGCTCACCACTTCGACAGGGACAGGGAAACACTGAAGCTTTCTTT. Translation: CASSPLRQGQGNTEAFF.

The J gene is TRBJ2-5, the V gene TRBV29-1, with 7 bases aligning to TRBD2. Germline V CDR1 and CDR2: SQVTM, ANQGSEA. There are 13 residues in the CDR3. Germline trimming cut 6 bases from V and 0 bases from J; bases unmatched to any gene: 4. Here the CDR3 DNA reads TGCAGCGTGGCGGGGGTCAACCAAGAGACCCAGTACTTC. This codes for CSVAGVNQETQYF.

CDR3 sequence (DNA): TGTGCCTGGACCACCTCGGGGGTGGAGCAGTACTTC. Translating it yields CAWTTSGVEQYF. The chain is built from TRBV30 and TRBJ2-7; TRBD2 might be the D (6 bases). The V gene's germline CDR1 is GTSNPN and CDR2 SVGIG (reference sequence). The CDR3 has 12 residues. V lost 4 bases and J 7 bases, leaving 14 bases between the germline ends. Drawing the rest from reference TRBV30 and TRBJ2-7, the complete variable domain is SQTIHQWPATLVQPVGSPLSLECTVEGTSNPNLYWYRQAAGRGLQLLFYSVGIGQISSEVPQNLSASRPQDRQFILSSKKLLLSDSGFYLCAWTTSGVEQYFGPGTRLTVT.

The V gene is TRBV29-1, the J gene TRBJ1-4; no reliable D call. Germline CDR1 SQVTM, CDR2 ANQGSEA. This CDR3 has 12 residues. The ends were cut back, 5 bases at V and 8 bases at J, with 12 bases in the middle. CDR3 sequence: CSVRGNGEKLFF. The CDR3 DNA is TGCAGCGTTAGAGGGAATGGCGAAAAACTGTTTTTT. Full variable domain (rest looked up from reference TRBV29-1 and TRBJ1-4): SAVISQKPSRDICQRGTSLTIQCQVDSQVTMMFWYRQQPGQSLTLIATANQGSEATYESGFVIDKFPISRPNLTFSTLTVSNMSPEDSSIYLCSVRGNGEKLFFGSGTQLSVL.

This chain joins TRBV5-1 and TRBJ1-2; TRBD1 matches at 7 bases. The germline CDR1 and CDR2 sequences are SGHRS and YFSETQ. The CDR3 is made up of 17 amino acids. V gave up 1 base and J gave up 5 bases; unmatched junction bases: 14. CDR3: CASSLSSREGARYGYTF. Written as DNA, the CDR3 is TGCGCCAGCAGCTTGAGCAGCCGAGAGGGGGCGCGATATGGCTACACCTTC.

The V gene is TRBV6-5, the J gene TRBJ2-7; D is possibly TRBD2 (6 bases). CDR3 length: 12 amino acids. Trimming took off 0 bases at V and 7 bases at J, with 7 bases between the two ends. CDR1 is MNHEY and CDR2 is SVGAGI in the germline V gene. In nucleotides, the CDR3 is TGTGCCAGCAGTTACTCGGGAGGAGAGCAGTACTTC. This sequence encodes CASSYSGGEQYF.

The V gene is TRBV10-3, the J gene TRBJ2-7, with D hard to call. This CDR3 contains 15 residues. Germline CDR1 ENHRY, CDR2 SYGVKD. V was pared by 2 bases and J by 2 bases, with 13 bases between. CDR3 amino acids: CAISEPTFSTYEQYF. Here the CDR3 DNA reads TGTGCCATCAGTGAGCCTACTTTTAGCACCTACGAGCAGTACTTC.

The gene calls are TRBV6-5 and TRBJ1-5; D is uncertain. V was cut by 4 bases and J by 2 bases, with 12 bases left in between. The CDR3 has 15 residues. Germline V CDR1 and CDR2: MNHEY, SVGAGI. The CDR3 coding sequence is TGTGCCAGCAGTTCCGGCAGCGGTGGCAATCAGCCCCAGCATTTT. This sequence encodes CASSSGSGGNQPQHF.

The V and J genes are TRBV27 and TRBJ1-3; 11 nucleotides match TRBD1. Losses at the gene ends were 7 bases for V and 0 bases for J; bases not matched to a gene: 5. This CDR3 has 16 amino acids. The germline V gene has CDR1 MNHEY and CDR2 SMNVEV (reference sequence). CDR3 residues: CASKRTGGYSGNTIYF. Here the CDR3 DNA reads TGTGCCAGCAAGAGGACAGGGGGCTACTCTGGAAACACCATATATTTT.

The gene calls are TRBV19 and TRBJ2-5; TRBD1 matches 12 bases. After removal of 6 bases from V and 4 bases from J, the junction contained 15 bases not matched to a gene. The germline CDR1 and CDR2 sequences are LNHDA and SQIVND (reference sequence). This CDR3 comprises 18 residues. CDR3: CASSPLGRDRGPGETQYF. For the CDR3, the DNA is TGTGCCAGTAGCCCTTTAGGCCGGGACAGGGGGCCTGGAGAGACCCAGTACTTC.

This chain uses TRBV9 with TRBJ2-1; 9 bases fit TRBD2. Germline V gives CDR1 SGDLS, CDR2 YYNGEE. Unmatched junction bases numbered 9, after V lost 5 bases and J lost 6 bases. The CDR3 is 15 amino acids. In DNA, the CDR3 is TGTGCCAGCAGTCGGGGGGCTAGCGGGACCAATGAGCAGTTCTTC. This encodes CASSRGASGTNEQFF.

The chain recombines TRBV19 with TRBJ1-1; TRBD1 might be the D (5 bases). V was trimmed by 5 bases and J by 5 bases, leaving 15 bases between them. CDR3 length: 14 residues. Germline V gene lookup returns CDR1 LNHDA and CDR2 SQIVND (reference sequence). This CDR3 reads CASSPRPGQTEAFF. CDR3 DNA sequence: TGTGCCAGTAGTCCTCGCCCAGGGCAAACTGAAGCTTTCTTT. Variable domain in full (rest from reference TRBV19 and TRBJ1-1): DGGITQSPKYLFRKEGQNVTLSCEQNLNHDAMYWYRQDPGQGLRLIYYSQIVNDFQKGDIAEGYSVSREKKESFPLTVTSAQKNPTAFYLCASSPRPGQTEAFFGQGTRLTVV.